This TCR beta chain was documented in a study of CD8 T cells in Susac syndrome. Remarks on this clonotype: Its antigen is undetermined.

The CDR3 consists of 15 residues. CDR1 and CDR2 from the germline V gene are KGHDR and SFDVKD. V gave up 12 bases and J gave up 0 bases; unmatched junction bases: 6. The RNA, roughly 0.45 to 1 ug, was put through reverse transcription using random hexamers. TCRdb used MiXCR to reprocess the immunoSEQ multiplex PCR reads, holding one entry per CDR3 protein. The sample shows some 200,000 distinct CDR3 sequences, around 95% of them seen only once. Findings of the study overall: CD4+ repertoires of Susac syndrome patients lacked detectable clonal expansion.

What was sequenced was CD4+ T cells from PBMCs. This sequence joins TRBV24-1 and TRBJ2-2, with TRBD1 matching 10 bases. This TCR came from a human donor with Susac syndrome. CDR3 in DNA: TGTGCCGCGGGACAGGGGCCCTCGAACACCGGGGAGCTGTTTTTT. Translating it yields CAAGQGPSNTGELFF.